This entry is about one T cell receptor beta chain. This clonotype is a singleton in its sample. Its antigen target is currently unknown. No base-level quality is on record; no much larger clone is a single base apart. One read amounts to weak evidence. RNA was extracted using the RNeasy kit, and about 0.45 to 1 microgram was reverse transcribed with random hexamers. TCR beta CDR3 regions were amplified with the immunoSEQ multiplex PCR assay covering 54 Vbeta and 13 Jbeta segments. PCR amplification bias was corrected by using a synthetic template baseline for primer optimization and computational correction. Under the source paper's analysis protocol: Only productive sequences were kept, with reads annotated to V, D and J genes according to IMGT and analyzed in immunoSEQ Analyzer. Clonality was computed as one minus Shannon entropy normalized by log2 of the number of productive unique sequences. For each patient and control, public and private clones were evaluated among the 100 most prevalent clones. Susac-specific clones were defined as absent from healthy and MS cohorts, 1052 published viral clones and other ImmuneACCESS disease sequences. TCRdb ran its own pipeline on the public reads, namely fastp trimming at Q25 and MiXCR clone calling, and kept in-frame beta chains. Every distinct CDR3 protein forms one entry, paired with its most common genes and DNA. The V and J calls and clone size are TCRdb's, not the authors'. The sample data list roughly 150,000 distinct CDR3 sequences, and approximately 94% of these were observed just once. The ten largest clones take up 0.075% to 0.095% of the sample.

This entry comes from a study of CD8 T cells in Susac syndrome (dated by TCRdb to between 2018 and 2021). Context from the whole study: Repertoire sequencing was used to test whether CD8+ T cell activation and differentiation in Susac syndrome was antigen driven.

General conclusions and limits of the study: The number of individuals in the TCR sequencing and HLA analysis was recognized as being relatively small.

Peripheral blood CD8+ and CD4+ T cells from healthy donors, Susac syndrome patients and multiple sclerosis patients were profiled using high-throughput TCR beta sequencing. The multiple sclerosis controls were treatment-naive patients whose relapsing-remitting disease, either stable or active, fulfilled the revised McDonald criteria. Bulk CD8+ and CD4+ T cells were purified magnetically by negative isolation, whereas CD8+ TEMRA cells were enriched by FACS. Blood was collected in EDTA tubes and processed within 24 hours, with PBMCs isolated through density gradient centrifugation. PBMCs destined for TCR sequencing were cryopreserved in liquid nitrogen and later thawed in a 37 °C water bath. Purity of sorted or isolated CD4+, CD8+ and CD8+ TEMRA cells was at least 90%. Reading the germline V gene gives CDR1 SNHLY and CDR2 FYNNEI. The CDR3 measures 12 amino acids from cysteine to phenylalanine. Left in the record is the CDR3 DNA by itself, 36 bases read in frame from the first base. V is cut back by 10 bases and J by 5 bases, with 4 bases in the junction unmatched.

The TCR comes from a human donor with multiple sclerosis. This receptor chain uses TRBV2 and TRBJ1-4; 7 bases in between match TRBD1. The specimen was CD4+ T cells from PBMCs. The CDR3 has the sequence CATRDSNEKLFF. In nucleotides, the sequence is TGTGCCACCAGGGACAGCAATGAAAAACTGTTTTTT.